This T cell receptor beta chain was sequenced for a study of T cell changes during pregnancy in multiple sclerosis. Clones were read by immunoSEQ multiplex PCR, and TCRdb kept only the in-frame ones, dropping some. This table has some 61,000 clones, around 90% appearing once. Per germline, CDR1 MGHRA and CDR2 YSYEKL. CDR3 length: 16 amino acids. Trimming at V came to 6 bases and at J to 0 bases, leaving 7 bases not matched to a gene. This specimen consisted of peripheral blood, obtained in the second trimester of pregnancy. V gene TRBV4-1 combines with J gene TRBJ2-1; 8 nucleotides align to TRBD2. This TCR was recovered from a female donor with multiple sclerosis, enrolled in a pregnancy study. The CDR3 here is CASSYQRGSSYNEQFF. CDR3 nucleotide sequence: TGCGCCAGCAGTTACCAGCGGGGGAGCTCCTACAATGAGCAGTTCTTC.